One sample yielded the 10 T cell receptor beta chains listed below, sequenced in a study of T cells after yellow fever vaccination. TCRdb independently ran MiXCR on the 5' RACE reads; one entry per CDR3 protein. There are about 550,000 distinct CDR3 sequences in the sample; roughly 21% occur only once, and 13% to 15% lies in the top ten. The sample consisted of PBMCs, taken 15 days after the yellow fever booster vaccination. Every receptor here comes from a man aged 25 to 40 who received the YFV17D yellow fever vaccine.

This clonotype was observed a few times. One junction end disagrees with the germline gene, perhaps due to a read error. This sequence joins TRBV7-2 and TRBJ2-7, with 7 bases aligning to TRBD2. This CDR3 spans 10 amino acids. In germline, CDR1 is SGHTA, CDR2 FQGNSA. CDR3 sequence reads: CASSSERERF. Here the CDR3 DNA reads TGTGCCAGCAGCTCCGAGCGGGAACGGTTC.

This clonotype appeared a few times. This chain connects TRBV20-1 to TRBJ2-7; TRBD2 matches at 9 bases. The V and J ends lost 1 base and 0 bases, in that order; junction bases with no gene match: 4. The CDR3 is 15 amino acids. Germline CDR1 DFQATT, CDR2 SNEGSKA (reference sequence). For the CDR3, the DNA is TGCAGTGCTAGAGTAGGACTAGCGACCTCCTACGAGCAGTACTTC. Its protein product is CSARVGLATSYEQYF.

The rearrangement links TRBV7-2 to TRBJ2-7; D remains unclear. V was trimmed by 5 bases and J by 4 bases, leaving 12 bases between them. Germline V gene sequence: CDR1 SGHTA, CDR2 FQGNSA. There are 13 residues in the CDR3. Here the CDR3 reads CASSPISIYEQYF. DNA for the CDR3: TGTGCCAGCAGCCCGATAAGCATATACGAGCAGTACTTC.

Only a few counts were recorded for this clonotype. The rearrangement uses TRBV12-3 or TRBV12-4 and TRBJ2-2; D is unclear. V lost 1 base and J 4 bases, leaving 4 bases between the germline ends. CDR3 length equals 13 residues. The CDR3 sequence: CASSLVTTGELFF. The CDR3, as DNA: TGTGCCAGCAGTTTAGTCACCACCGGGGAGCTGTTTTTT.

This rearrangement joins TRBV12-3 or TRBV12-4 to TRBJ2-1, with 9 bases lining up with TRBD2. The CDR3 length is 14 residues. V gave up 5 bases and J gave up 9 bases; unmatched junction bases: 8. The CDR3 spells CASSTRVAGVEQFF. The CDR3 coding sequence is TGTGCCAGCAGTACCCGGGTAGCGGGAGTTGAGCAGTTCTTC.

This chain uses TRBV19 with TRBJ1-2, with D tentatively TRBD1 (6 bases). Germline V gene lookup returns CDR1 LNHDA and CDR2 SQIVND (reference sequence). The CDR3 extends over 14 amino acids. V lost 4 bases and J 6 bases, leaving 15 bases between the germline ends. CDR3 nucleotide sequence: TGTGCCAGTAGTAATTCCCGGACAGTAGATGGCTACACCTTC. Protein: CASSNSRTVDGYTF.

This clonotype has only a few counts. This chain joins TRBV4-2 and TRBJ2-1; possible D gene TRBD2, 5 bases. Trimming left V 3 bases short and J 2 bases short, with 11 bases between. CDR1 LGHNA and CDR2 YNFKEQ come from the germline V gene. CDR3 length: 15 residues. The CDR3 reads CASSHSSGAYNEQFF. The CDR3, as DNA: TGTGCCAGCAGCCACTCTTCCGGGGCCTACAATGAGCAGTTCTTC.

This clonotype was counted only a few times. The V gene is TRBV27, the J gene TRBJ2-3; the D is unclear. Germline assignment: CDR1 MNHEY and CDR2 SMNVEV (reference sequence). The V and J ends lost 6 bases and 6 bases respectively, with 10 bases between them. The CDR3 is made up of 12 amino acids. CDR3 nucleotide sequence: TGTGCCAGCAGGCCCCCGAGGGATACGCAGTATTTT. Translation gives CASRPPRDTQYF.

The gene calls are TRBV18 and TRBJ2-5, with 11 bases identical to TRBD2. This CDR3 is 16 amino acids long. Looked up from germline, CDR1 is KGHSH and CDR2 is LQKENI. V gave up 1 base and J gave up 3 bases; unmatched junction bases: 4. CDR3 residues: CASSPRLAGGEETQYF. CDR3 DNA sequence: TGTGCCAGCTCACCACGATTAGCGGGAGGGGAAGAGACCCAGTACTTC.

This clonotype was detected only a few times. The chain employs TRBV12-3 or TRBV12-4 and TRBJ2-2, with D unclear. Deletions cut 1 base from V and 6 bases from J, with 12 bases between. This CDR3 region has 15 residues. The CDR3 spells CASSLEGHNPGELFF. The CDR3, as DNA: TGTGCCAGCAGTTTAGAAGGGCATAACCCCGGGGAGCTGTTTTTT.